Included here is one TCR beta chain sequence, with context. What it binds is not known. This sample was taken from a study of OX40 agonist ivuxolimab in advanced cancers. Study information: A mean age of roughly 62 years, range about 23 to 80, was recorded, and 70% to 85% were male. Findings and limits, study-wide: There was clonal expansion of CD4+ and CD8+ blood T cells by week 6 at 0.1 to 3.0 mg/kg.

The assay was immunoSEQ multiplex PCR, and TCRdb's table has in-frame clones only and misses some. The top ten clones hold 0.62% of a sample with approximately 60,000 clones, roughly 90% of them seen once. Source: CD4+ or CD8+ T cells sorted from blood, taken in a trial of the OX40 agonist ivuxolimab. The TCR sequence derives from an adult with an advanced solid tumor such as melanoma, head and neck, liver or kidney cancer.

The CDR3 reads CASSLYRGSYNSPLHF. DNA of the CDR3: TGTGCCAGCAGCTTGTACAGGGGCTCCTATAATTCACCCCTCCACTTT. The chain uses TRBV5-8 and TRBJ1-6; 7 bases match TRBD1. The V segment lost 1 base and the J segment 0 bases; nucleotides outside the gene matches: 1. The length of the CDR3 is 16 residues. Germline CDR1 and CDR2: SGHTS and YDEGEE.